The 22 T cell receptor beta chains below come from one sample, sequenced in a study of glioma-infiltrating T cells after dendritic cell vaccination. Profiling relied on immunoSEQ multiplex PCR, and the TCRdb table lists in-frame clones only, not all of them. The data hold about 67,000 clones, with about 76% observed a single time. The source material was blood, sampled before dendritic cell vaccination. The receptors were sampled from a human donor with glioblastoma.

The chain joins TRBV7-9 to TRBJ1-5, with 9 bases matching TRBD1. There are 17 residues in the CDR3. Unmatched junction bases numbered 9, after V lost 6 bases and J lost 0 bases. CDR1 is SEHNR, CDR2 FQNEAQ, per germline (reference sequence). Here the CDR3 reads CASSPGTGYGSNQPQHF. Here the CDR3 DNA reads TGTGCCAGCAGTCCCGGGACAGGGTATGGTAGCAATCAGCCCCAGCATTTT. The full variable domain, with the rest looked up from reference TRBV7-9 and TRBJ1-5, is DTGVSQNPRHKITKRGQNVTFRCDPISEHNRLYWYRQTLGQGPEFLTYFQNEAQLEKSRLLSDRFSAERPKGSFSTLEIQRTEQGDSAMYLCASSPGTGYGSNQPQHFGDGTRLSIL.

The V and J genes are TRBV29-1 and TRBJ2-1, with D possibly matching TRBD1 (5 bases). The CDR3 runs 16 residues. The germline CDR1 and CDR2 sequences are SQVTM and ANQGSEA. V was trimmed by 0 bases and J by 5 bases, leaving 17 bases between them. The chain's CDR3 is CSVEDPRVRINNEQFF. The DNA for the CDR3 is TGCAGCGTTGAAGACCCCAGGGTTCGGATAAACAATGAGCAGTTCTTC.

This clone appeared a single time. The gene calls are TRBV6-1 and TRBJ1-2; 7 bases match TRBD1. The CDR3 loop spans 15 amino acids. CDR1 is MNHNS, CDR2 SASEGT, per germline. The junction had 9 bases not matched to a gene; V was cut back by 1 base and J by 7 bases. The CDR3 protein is CASSEEGQRGLGYTF. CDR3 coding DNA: TGTGCCAGCAGTGAAGAGGGACAGAGGGGGCTTGGCTACACCTTC.

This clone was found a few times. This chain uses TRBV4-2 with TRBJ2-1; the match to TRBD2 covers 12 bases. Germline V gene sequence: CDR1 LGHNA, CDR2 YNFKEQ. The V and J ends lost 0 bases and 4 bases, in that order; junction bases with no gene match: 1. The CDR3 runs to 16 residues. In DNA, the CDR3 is TGTGCCAGCAGCCAAGATGGGACTAGCGGGTACAATGAGCAGTTCTTC. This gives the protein CASSQDGTSGYNEQFF.

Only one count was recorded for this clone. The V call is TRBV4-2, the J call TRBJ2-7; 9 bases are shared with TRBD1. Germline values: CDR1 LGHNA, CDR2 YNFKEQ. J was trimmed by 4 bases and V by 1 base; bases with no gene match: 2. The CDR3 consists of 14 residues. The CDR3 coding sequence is TGTGCCAGCAGCCAAGGGACAGGGGTGTACGAGCAGTACTTC. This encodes CASSQGTGVYEQYF.

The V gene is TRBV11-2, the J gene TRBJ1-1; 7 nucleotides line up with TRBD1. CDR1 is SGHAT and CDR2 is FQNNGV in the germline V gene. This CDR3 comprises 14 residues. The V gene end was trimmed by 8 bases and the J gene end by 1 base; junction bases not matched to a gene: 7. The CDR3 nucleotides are TGTGCCAGCTCAAAGGAGGGGGCGAACACTGAAGCTTTCTTT. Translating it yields CASSKEGANTEAFF.

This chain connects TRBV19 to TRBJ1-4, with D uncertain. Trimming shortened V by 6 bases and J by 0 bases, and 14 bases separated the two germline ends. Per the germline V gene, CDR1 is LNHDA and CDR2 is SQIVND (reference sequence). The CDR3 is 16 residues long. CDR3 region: CASSPGLRSTNEKLFF. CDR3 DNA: TGTGCCAGTAGCCCCGGTTTACGGTCAACTAATGAAAAACTGTTTTTT.

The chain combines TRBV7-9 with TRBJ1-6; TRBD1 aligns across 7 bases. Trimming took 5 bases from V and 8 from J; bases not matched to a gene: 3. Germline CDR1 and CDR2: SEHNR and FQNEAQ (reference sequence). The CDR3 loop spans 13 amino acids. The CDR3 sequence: CASSPRGDSPLHF. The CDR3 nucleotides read TGTGCCAGCAGCCCCAGGGGGGATTCACCCCTCCACTTT.

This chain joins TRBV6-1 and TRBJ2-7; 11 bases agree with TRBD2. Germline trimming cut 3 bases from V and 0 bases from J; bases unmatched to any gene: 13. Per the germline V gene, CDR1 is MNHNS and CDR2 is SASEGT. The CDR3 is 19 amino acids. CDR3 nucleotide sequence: TGTGCCAGCAGTGAGTATGTAGGGGGACTAGCGGCGCTCTCCTACGAGCAGTACTTC. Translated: CASSEYVGGLAALSYEQYF.

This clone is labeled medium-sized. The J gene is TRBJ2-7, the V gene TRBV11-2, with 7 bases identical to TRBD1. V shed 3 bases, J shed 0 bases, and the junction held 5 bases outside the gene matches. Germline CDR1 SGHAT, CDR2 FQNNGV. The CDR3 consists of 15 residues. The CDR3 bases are TGTGCCAGCAGCTTTCTGACAGGGATCTCCTACGAGCAGTACTTC. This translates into CASSFLTGISYEQYF.

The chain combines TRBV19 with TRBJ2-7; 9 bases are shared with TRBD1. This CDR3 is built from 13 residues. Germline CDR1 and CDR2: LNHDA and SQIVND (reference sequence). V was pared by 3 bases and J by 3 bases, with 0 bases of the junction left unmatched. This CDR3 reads CASSMGQGYEQYF. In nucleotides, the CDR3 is TGTGCCAGTAGTATGGGACAGGGCTACGAGCAGTACTTC. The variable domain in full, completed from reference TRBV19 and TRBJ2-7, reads DGGITQSPKYLFRKEGQNVTLSCEQNLNHDAMYWYRQDPGQGLRLIYYSQIVNDFQKGDIAEGYSVSREKKESFPLTVTSAQKNPTAFYLCASSMGQGYEQYFGPGTRLTVT.

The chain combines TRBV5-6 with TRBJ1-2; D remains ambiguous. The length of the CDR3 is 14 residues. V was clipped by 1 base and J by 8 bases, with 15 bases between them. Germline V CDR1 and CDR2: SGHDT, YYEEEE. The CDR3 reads CASSLPVLFGGYTF. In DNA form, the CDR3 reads TGTGCCAGCAGCTTGCCAGTGTTGTTCGGGGGCTACACCTTC.

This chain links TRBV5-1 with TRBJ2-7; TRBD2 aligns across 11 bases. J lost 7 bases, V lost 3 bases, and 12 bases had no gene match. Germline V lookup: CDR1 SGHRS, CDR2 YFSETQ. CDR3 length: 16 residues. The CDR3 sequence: CASSSPSGGPPREQYF. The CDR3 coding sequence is TGCGCCAGCAGCTCCCCTAGCGGGGGGCCTCCGAGGGAGCAGTACTTC.

CDR3 residues: CASSYSYRGRNYGYTF. For the CDR3, the DNA is TGTGCCAGCAGTTACTCGTACAGGGGGCGAAACTATGGCTACACCTTC. The chain couples TRBV6-5 to TRBJ1-2, with 9 bases identical to TRBD1. The CDR3 runs 16 residues. Unmatched junction bases numbered 4, after V lost 0 bases and J lost 2 bases. The germline V gene has CDR1 MNHEY and CDR2 SVGAGI.

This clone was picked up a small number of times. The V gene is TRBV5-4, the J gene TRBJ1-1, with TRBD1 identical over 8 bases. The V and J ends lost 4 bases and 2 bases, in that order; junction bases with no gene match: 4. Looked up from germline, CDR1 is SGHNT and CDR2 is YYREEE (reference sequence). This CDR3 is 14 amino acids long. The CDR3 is CASSEQGANTEAFF. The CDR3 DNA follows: TGTGCCAGCAGCGAGCAGGGGGCCAACACTGAAGCTTTCTTT.

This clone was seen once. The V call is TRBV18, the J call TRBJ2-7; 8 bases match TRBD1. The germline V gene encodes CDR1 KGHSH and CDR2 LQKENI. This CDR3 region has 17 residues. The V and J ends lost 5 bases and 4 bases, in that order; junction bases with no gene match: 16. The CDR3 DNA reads TGTGCCAGCTCATCAACCGGGACAGGTCAAAACGGGTACGAGCAGTACTTC. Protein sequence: CASSSTGTGQNGYEQYF.

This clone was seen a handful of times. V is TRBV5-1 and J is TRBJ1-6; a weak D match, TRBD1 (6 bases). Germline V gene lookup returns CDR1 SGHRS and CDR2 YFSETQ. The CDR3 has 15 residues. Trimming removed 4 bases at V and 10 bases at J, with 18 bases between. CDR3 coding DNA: TGCGCCAGCAGCCTGCAAGACTCAGGGGAATCACCCCTCCACTTT. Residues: CASSLQDSGESPLHF.

The CDR3 sequence is CASSLNSGEGGETQYF. The CDR3 nucleotides read TGCGCCAGCAGCTTGAACAGCGGGGAGGGCGGGGAGACCCAGTACTTC. The chain has TRBV5-1 and TRBJ2-5, with 7 bases identical to TRBD2. This CDR3 contains 16 residues. Trimming removed 1 base from V and 5 bases from J; junction bases left unmatched: 11. The germline CDR1 and CDR2 sequences are SGHRS and YFSETQ.

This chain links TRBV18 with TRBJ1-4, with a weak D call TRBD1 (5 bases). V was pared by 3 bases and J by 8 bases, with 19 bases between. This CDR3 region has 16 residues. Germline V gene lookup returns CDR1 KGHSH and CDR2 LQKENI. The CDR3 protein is CASSPTTYGGEEKLFF. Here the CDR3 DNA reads TGTGCCAGCTCACCGACGACATACGGGGGAGAAGAAAAACTGTTTTTT.

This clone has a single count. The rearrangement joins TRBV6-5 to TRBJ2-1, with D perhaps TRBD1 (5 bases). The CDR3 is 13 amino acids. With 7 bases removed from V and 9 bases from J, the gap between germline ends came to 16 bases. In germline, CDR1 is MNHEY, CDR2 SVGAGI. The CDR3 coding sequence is TGTGCCAGCACACAGGACAAGTGGGGTGAGCAGTTCTTC. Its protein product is CASTQDKWGEQFF.

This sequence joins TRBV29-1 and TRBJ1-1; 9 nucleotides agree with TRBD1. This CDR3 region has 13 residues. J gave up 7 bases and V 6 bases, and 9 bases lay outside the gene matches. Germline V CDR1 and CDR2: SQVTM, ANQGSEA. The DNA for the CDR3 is TGCAGCGTCGCAAGACAGGGGGGGAGTGAAGCTTTCTTT. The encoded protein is CSVARQGGSEAFF.

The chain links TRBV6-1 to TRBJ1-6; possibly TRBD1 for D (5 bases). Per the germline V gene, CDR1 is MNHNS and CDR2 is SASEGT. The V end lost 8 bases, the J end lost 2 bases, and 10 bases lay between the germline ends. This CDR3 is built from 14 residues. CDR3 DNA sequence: TGTGCCAGCGGGGCAGGCCCCTATAATTCACCCCTCCACTTT. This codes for CASGAGPYNSPLHF.